Only one count was recorded for the clone carrying this T cell receptor (beta chain). Antigen unknown. Peripheral blood from each donor was collected in a volume of 8 to 10 milliliters. Every sample yielded at least 6.5 million isolated PBMCs. Samples each had at least 5.5 micrograms of total RNA extracted. The second PCR ran about 6 to 11 cycles with a sample-barcoded 5' primer and J-beta primers. A single record per CDR3 protein comes from TCRdb applying MiXCR to the 5' RACE reads. The sample holds approximately 1,000,000 distinct CDR3 sequences; 35% to 55% are singletons and the top ten take approximately 17%. After removal of 1 base from V and 0 bases from J, the junction contained 5 bases not matched to a gene. Germline CDR1 reads SGHDT; CDR2 reads YYEEEE. There are 17 residues in the CDR3. The data are from a study of blood T cells in healthy people across ages. Findings of the study overall: Long-lived donors carried more naive CD4+ cells and greater diversity than aged donors.

Material for sequencing was blood. The TCR was taken from a woman aged 55 to 70 in good health. The J gene is TRBJ2-5, the V gene TRBV5-6; 11 bases map to TRBD2. CDR3: CASSLRRTSGYQETQYF. CDR3 nucleotides: TGTGCCAGCAGCTTGCGAAGGACTAGCGGGTACCAAGAGACCCAGTACTTC.